This TCR beta chain was recorded in a study of blood T cell repertoires in COVID-19. Whole-study context: The United States, Italy and Spain were the sources of the acute and convalescent COVID-19 samples.

The assay was immunoSEQ multiplex PCR, and TCRdb's table has in-frame clones only and misses some. The repertoire holds around 65,000 clones, with approximately 90% as singletons. The V gene lost 6 bases and the J gene lost 3 bases, with 15 bases spanning the gap. The germline V gene has CDR1 MNHNY and CDR2 SVGAGI (reference sequence). CDR3 length: 14 amino acids. The genes are TRBV6-6 and TRBJ2-7; possibly TRBD2 for D (6 bases). The sequenced material came from peripheral blood. This TCR was sampled from a human donor in a cohort sampled during active COVID-19. CDR3 sequence (DNA): TGTGCCAGCAGCTCTGGGGGGTGGGGCTACGAGCAGTACTTC. Its translation: CASSSGGWGYEQYF.